This T cell receptor (beta chain) was documented in a study of T-cell memory formation after mild COVID-19. Study-wide results and caveats: CM and EM subsets held most contracting CD4+ clones; EMRA held CD8+ ones.

This CDR3 comprises 13 residues. The germline gives CDR1 MNHEY, CDR2 SMNVEV (reference sequence). V gave up 7 bases and J gave up 5 bases, with 14 bases separating them. Libraries for TCRalpha and TCRbeta carried sample barcodes and unique molecular identifiers via 5'RACE. TCRdb reprocessed the 5' RACE reads via MiXCR and lists one record per CDR3 protein. Of about 14,000 distinct CDR3 sequences listed, roughly 19% were seen once; the top ten hold approximately 50%. This clonotype was recorded at least ten times. What it binds is unknown. The receptor comes from an adult woman who had mild COVID-19 (a few samples of this study predate the infection). Cell type and time point are not known. Sample: PBMCs or a T cell subset sorted from them (not recorded which). This chain uses TRBV27 with TRBJ2-5; weak D call: TRBD2 (7 bases). The CDR3 bases are TGTGCCAGCACTAAAAGGGGGGGGGAGACCCAGTACTTC. Residues: CASTKRGGETQYF.